The present T cell receptor (beta chain) was sequenced within a study of blood T cell repertoires in COVID-19. Study information: Samples taken during acute and convalescent COVID-19 were collected in the United States, Italy and Spain.

Individuals drawn from about 26 US areas were about 18 to 89 years old. The ends were cut back, 5 bases at V and 0 bases at J, with 16 bases in the middle. The CDR3 length is 16 residues. Germline V lookup: CDR1 LNHDA, CDR2 SQIVND (reference sequence). This clone was seen only a few times. As processed by the authors: Reference gene primer amplification gave nucleated cell count estimates. TCRdb keeps only in-frame clones here, not all; method: immunoSEQ multiplex PCR. That table gives V, J and clone size, and the DNA gave D and trimming. The sample lists approximately 200,000 clones, around 82% seen once, with around 7% in the top ten.

Sequencing input: PBMCs or T cells enriched from blood (not recorded which). This chain connects TRBV19 to TRBJ1-1; tentative D call: TRBD1 (6 bases). This clonotype was obtained from a man aged 40-49 years who had recovered from COVID-19. CDR3 amino acids: CASSRTGSRVNTEAFF. The CDR3 bases are TGTGCCAGTAGTCGAACAGGGAGTAGAGTGAACACTGAAGCTTTCTTT.